This TCR beta chain was captured by sequencing in a study of chemoradiotherapy in HPV16-positive cancers. General study points: During treatment, candidate HPV-specific clones and E7-related motifs expanded in tumor.

Assay used: immunoSEQ multiplex PCR; TCRdb lists only in-frame clones, some missing. The sample shows approximately 32,000 clones, 80% of them seen only once. Comments on this clone: Antigen: not known.

V shed 0 bases and J 9 bases; nucleotides not matched to a gene: 4. The CDR3 loop spans 14 amino acids. CDR1 is SGHRS and CDR2 is YFSETQ in the germline V gene. The sample in question was blood, obtained from a patient who underwent chemoradiotherapy. The V and J genes are TRBV5-1 and TRBJ2-1; 9 bases align to TRBD2. The TCR was taken from a human donor with HPV-associated anogenital cancer. The CDR3 DNA reads TGCGCCAGCAGCTTGGTAGCGGGGGTAGGTGAGCAGTTCTTC. It specifies CASSLVAGVGEQFF.